This T cell receptor beta chain was recovered during a study of T-cell reconstitution after alpha-beta-depleted transplantation in children. Trimming removed 5 bases at V and 8 bases at J, with 10 bases between. Germline V gives CDR1 SEHNR, CDR2 FQNEAQ (reference sequence). This CDR3 spans 12 amino acids. Using unique molecular identifiers, the investigators prepared the TCRbeta library. Each CDR3 protein gets one entry after TCRdb re-called the PCR reads with MiXCR. The sample has approximately 500,000 distinct CDR3 sequences, 8% to 11% seen once. Concerning this clonotype itself: No antigen is known for it.

Overall study findings and caveats: Elevated TCRbeta diversity at day 60 was traced, in some patients, to surviving recipient T cells and thymic progenitors. About two months after transplant, alpha-beta T cells reportedly came from several hundred expanded graft clones. When one year had passed after transplant, most T-cell counts and diversity came from newly produced T cells.

This clonotype was sampled from a child younger than 10 with inherited bone marrow failure, due to receive a stem cell transplant. The chain combines TRBV7-9 with TRBJ2-1, with D hard to call. The specimen was PBMCs, collected before TCRalphabeta/CD19-depleted stem cell transplant. In nucleotides, the CDR3 is TGTGCCAGCAGCCGGGCACGGGATGAGCAGTTCTTC. Its protein product is CASSRARDEQFF.